This T cell receptor beta chain derives from a study of cytotoxic CD8 clonotypes in ibrutinib-treated CLL. Study overall: Response samples came after a median 12 months of treatment, range 6 to 36.

Between the trimmed V and J ends, which lost 5 bases and 2 bases, there was a span of 10 bases. Germline V gene sequence: CDR1 SGHNT, CDR2 YENEEA. CDR3 length: 15 residues. Data came from immunoSEQ multiplex PCR; TCRdb stores just in-frame clones and leaves some out. The data contain about 44,000 clones, roughly 76% of them singletons. The chain is built from TRBV11-3 and TRBJ2-6; TRBD1 is a possible D gene (5 bases). The specimen was PBMCs, collected after 12 months of ibrutinib treatment. This TCR was recovered from a human donor with chronic lymphocytic leukemia. In DNA form, the CDR3 reads TGTGCCAGCAGCCCGAAGGGGCCTGGGGCCAACGTCCTGACTTTC. Protein product: CASSPKGPGANVLTF.